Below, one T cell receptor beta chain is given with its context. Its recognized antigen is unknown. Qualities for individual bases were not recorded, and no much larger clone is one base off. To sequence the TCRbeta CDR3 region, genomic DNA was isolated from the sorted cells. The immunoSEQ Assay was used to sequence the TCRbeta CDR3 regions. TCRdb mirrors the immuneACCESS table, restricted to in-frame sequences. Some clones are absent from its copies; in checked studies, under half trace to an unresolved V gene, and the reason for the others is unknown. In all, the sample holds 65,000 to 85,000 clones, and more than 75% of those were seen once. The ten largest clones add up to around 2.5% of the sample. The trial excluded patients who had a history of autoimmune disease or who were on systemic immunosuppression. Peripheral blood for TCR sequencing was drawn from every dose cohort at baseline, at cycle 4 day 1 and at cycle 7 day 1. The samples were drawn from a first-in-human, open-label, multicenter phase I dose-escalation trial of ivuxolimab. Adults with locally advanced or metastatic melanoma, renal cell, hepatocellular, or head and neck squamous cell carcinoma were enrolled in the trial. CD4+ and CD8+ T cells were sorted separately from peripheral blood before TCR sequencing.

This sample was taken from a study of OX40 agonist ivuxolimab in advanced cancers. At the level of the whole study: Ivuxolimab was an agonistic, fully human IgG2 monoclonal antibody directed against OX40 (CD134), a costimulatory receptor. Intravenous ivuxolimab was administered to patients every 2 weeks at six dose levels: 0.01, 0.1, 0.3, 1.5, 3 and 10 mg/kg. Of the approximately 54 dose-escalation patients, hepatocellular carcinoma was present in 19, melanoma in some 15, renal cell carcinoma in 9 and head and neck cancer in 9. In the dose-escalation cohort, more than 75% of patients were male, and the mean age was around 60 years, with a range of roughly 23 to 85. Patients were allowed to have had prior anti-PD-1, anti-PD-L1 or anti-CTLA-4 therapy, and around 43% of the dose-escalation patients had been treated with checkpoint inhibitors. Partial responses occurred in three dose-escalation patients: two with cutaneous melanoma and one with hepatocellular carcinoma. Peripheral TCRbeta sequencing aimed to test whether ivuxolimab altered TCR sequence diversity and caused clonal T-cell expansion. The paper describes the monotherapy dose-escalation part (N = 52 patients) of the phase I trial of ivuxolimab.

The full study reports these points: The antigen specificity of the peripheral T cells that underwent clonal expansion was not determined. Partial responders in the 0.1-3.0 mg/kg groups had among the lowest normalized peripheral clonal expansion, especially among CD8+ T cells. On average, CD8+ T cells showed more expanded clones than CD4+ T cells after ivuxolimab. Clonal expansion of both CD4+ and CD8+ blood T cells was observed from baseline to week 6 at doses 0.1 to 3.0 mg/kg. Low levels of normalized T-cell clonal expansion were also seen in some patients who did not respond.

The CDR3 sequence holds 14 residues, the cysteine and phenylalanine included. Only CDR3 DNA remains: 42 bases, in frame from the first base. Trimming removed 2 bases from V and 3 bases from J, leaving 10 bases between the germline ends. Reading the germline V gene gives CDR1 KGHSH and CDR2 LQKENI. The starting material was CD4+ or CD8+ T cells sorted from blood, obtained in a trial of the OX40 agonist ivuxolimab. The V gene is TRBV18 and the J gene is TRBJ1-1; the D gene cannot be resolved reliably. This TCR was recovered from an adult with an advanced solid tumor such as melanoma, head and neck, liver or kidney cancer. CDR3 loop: CASSPGTEHTEAFF. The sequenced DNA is TGTGCCAGCTCACCAGGAACTGAGCACACTGAAGCTTTCTTT.